This T cell receptor beta chain was profiled in a study of response to subunit inactivated influenza vaccine. Study-wide results and caveats: Only a handful of new T cells, the authors suggested, are recruited with each seasonal influenza vaccination.

TCRdb processed the RT-PCR reads anew with MiXCR; each CDR3 protein has one entry. The table includes 300,000 to 350,000 distinct CDR3 sequences, less than 25% detected once. The table lists this clonotype with a few counts. The antigen is unknown. The V end lost 0 bases, the J end lost 5 bases, and 10 bases lay between the germline ends. Germline V CDR1 and CDR2: ENHRY, SYGVKD. There are 14 residues in the CDR3. The V and J genes are TRBV10-3 and TRBJ1-1; a possible D gene is TRBD1 (6 bases). The clonotype comes from a man in his fifties or sixties who received an inactivated influenza vaccine. The sequences come from PBMCs from blood, collected approximately 20 months after vaccination. The CDR3 sequence is CAISESTGRTEAFF. The DNA of the CDR3 is TGTGCCATCAGTGAGTCTACAGGGAGGACTGAAGCTTTCTTT.